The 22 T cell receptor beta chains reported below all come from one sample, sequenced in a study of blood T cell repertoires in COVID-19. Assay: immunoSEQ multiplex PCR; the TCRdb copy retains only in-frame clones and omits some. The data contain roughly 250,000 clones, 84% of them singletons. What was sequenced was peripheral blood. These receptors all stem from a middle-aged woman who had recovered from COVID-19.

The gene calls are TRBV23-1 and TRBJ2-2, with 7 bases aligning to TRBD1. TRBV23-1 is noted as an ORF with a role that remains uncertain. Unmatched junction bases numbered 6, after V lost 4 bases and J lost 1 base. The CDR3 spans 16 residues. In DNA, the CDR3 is TGCGCCAGCAGTCTCACGACAGGGAGGAACACCGGGGAGCTGTTTTTT. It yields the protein CASSLTTGRNTGELFF.

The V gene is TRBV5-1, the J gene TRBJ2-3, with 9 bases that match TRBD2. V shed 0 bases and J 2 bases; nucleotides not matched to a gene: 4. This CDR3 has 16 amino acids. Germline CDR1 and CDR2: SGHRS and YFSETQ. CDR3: CASSLGLAGYTDTQYF. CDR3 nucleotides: TGCGCCAGCAGCTTGGGCCTAGCGGGGTACACAGATACGCAGTATTTT.

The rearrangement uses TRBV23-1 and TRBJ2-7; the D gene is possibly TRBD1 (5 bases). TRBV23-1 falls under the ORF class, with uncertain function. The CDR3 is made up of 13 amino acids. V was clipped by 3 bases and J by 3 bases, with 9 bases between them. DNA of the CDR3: TGCGCCAGCAGTCACCCCGACAGCTACGAGCAGTACTTC. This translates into CASSHPDSYEQYF.

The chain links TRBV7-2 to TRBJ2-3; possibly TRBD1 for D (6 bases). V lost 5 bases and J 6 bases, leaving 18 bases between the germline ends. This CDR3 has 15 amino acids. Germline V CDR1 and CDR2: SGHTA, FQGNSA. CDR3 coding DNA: TGTGCCAGCAGCGACTCATGGGGGCCCATCGATACGCAGTATTTT. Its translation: CASSDSWGPIDTQYF.

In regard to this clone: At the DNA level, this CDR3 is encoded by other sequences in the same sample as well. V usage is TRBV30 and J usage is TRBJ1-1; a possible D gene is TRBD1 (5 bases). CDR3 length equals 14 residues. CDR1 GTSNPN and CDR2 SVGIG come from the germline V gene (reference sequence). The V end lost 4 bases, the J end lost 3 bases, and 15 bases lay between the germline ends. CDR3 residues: CAWKRQWGDTEAFF. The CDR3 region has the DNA TGTGCCTGGAAGCGTCAATGGGGCGACACTGAAGCTTTCTTT.

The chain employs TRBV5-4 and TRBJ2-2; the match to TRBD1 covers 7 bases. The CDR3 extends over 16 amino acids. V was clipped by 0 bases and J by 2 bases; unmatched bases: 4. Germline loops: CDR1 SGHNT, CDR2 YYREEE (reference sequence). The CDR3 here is CASSLDPGGNTGELFF. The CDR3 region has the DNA TGTGCCAGCAGCTTGGATCCAGGGGGAAACACCGGGGAGCTGTTTTTT.

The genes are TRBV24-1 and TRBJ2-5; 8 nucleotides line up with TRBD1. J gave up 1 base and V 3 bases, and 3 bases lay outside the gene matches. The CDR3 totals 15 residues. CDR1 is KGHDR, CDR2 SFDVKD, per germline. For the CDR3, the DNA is TGTGCCACCAGTGATATGACAGGGGCCCAAGAGACCCAGTACTTC. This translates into CATSDMTGAQETQYF.

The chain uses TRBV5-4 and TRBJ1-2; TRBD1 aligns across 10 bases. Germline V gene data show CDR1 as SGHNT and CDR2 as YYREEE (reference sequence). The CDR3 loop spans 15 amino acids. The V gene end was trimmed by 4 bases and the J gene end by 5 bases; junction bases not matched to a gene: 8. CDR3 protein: CASSHPGQGLYGYTF. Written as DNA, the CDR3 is TGTGCCAGCAGCCACCCGGGACAGGGGCTTTATGGCTACACCTTC.

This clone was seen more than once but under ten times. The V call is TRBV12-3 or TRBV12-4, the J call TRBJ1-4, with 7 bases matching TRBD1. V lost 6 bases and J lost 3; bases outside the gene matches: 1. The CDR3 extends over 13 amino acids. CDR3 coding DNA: TGTGCCAGCAGGGGGACAGCTAATGAAAAACTGTTTTTT. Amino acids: CASRGTANEKLFF.

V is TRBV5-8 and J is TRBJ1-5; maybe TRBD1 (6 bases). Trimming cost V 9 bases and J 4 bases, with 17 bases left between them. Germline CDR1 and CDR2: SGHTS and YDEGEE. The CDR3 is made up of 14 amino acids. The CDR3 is CATWVKDSNQPQHF. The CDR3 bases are TGTGCCACGTGGGTGAAGGACAGTAATCAGCCCCAGCATTTT.

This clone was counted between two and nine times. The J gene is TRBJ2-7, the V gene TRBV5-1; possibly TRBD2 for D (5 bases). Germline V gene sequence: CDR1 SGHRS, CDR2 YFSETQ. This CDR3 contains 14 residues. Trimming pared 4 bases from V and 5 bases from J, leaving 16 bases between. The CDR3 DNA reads TGCGCCAGCAGCCAGGCCCTAACTAGGAACGAGCAGTACTTC. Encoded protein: CASSQALTRNEQYF.

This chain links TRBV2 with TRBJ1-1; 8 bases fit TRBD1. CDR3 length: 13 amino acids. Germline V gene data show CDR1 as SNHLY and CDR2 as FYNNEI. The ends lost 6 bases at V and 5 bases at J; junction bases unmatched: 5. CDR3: CASRTGVHTEAFF. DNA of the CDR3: TGTGCCAGCAGGACAGGGGTTCATACTGAAGCTTTCTTT.

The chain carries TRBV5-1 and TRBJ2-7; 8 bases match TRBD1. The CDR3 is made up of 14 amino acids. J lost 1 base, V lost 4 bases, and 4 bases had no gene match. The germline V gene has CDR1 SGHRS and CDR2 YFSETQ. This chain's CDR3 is CASSRGQASYEQYF. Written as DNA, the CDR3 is TGCGCCAGCAGCAGGGGACAGGCTTCCTACGAGCAGTACTTC.

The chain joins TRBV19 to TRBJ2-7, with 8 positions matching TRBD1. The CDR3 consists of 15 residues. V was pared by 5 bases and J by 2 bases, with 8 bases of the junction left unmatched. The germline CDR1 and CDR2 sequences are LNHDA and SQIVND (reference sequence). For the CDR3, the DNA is TGTGCCAGTAGTCCTTTGGACAGGGACCCCTACGAGCAGTACTTC. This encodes CASSPLDRDPYEQYF.

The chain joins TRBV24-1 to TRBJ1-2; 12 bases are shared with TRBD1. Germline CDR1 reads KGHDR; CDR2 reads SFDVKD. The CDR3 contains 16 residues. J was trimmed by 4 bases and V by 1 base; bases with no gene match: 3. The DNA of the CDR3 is TGTGCCACCAGTGATTTAGGGACAGGGGGCGGCTATGGCTACACCTTC. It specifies CATSDLGTGGGYGYTF.

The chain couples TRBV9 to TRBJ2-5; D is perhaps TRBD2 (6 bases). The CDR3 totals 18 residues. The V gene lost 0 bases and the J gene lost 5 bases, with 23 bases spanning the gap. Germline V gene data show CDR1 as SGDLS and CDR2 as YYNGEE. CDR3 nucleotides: TGTGCCAGCAGCGTAGCCCCGGGGGTGGGACTTGCACAGGAGACCCAGTACTTC. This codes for CASSVAPGVGLAQETQYF.

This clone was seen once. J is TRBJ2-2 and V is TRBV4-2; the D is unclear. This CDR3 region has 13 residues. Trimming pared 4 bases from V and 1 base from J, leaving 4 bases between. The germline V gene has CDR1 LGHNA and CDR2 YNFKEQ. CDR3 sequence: CASSPGNTGELFF. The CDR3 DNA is TGTGCCAGCAGCCCCGGGAACACCGGGGAGCTGTTTTTT.

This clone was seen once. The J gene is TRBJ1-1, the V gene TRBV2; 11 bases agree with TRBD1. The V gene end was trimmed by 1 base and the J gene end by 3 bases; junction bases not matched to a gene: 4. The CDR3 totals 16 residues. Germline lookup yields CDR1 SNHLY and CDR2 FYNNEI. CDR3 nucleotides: TGTGCCAGCAGTGAAGTACCGGGACAGGGGGACACTGAAGCTTTCTTT. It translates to CASSEVPGQGDTEAFF.

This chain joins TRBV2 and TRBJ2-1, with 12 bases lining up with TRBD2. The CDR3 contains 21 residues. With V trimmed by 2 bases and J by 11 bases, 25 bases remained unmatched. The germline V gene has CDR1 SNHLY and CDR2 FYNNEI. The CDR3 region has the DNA TGTGCCAGCAGTGAATCGGTGGGGCTAGCGGGGGGGCTTCGGAATGTCCGACAGCAGTTCTTC. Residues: CASSESVGLAGGLRNVRQQFF.

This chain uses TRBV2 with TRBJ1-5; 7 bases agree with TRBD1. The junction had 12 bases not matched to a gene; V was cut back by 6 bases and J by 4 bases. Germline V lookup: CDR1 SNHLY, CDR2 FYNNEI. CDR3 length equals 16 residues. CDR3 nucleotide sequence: TGTGCCAGCAGAGGGACAGCTAAAACGGGAAATCAGCCCCAGCATTTT. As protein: CASRGTAKTGNQPQHF.

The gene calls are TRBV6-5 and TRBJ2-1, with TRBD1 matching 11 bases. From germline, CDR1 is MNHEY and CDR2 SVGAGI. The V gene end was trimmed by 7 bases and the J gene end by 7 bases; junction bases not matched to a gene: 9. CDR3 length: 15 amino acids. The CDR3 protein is CASKPRTGGGNEQFF. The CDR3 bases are TGTGCCAGCAAGCCCCGGACAGGGGGCGGGAATGAGCAGTTCTTC.

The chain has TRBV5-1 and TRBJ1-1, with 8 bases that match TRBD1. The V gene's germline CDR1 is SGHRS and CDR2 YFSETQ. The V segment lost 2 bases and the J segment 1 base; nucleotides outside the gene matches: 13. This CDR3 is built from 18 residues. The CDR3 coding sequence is TGCGCCAGCAGCTTCTGGGATTGGACAGGGAGTTGGAACACTGAAGCTTTCTTT. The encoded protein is CASSFWDWTGSWNTEAFF.